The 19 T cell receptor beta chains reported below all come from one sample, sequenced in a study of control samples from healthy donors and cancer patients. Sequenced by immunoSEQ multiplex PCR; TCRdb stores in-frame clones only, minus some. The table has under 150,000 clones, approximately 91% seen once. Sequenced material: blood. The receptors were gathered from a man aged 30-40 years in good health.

CDR3 nucleotides: TGTGCCAGCAGCGCGACAGGGGGCCCCGGGGAGCTGTTTTTT. Its translation: CASSATGGPGELFF. The gene calls are TRBV9 and TRBJ2-2, with TRBD1 matching over 10 bases. V was pared by 3 bases and J by 6 bases, with 2 bases of the junction left unmatched. CDR3 length: 14 residues. The V gene's germline CDR1 is SGDLS and CDR2 YYNGEE.

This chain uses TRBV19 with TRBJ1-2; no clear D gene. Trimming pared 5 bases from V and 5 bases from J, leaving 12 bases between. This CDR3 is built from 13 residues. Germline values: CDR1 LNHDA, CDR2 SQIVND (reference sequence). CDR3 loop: CASSSQGRYGYTF. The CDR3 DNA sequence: TGTGCCAGTAGTTCACAAGGGAGGTATGGCTACACCTTC.

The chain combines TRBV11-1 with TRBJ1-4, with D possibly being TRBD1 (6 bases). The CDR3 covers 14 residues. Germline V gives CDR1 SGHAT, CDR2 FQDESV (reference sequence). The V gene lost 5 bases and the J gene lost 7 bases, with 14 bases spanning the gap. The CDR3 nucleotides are TGTGCCAGCAGCGAACAGGGTTTTGGTGAAAAACTGTTTTTT. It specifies CASSEQGFGEKLFF.

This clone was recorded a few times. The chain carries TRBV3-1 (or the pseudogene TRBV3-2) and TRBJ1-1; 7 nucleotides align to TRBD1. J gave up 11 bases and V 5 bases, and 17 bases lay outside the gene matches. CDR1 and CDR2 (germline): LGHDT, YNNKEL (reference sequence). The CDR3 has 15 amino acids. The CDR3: CASSERDSSQTGAFF. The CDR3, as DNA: TGTGCCAGCAGCGAACGGGACAGCAGCCAAACAGGGGCTTTCTTT.

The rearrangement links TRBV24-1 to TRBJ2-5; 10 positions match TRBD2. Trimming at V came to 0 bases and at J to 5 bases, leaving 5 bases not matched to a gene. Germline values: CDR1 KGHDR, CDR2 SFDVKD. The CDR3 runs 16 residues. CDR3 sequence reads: CATSDLERGGRETQYF. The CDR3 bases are TGTGCCACCAGTGATTTGGAGCGGGGGGGCCGGGAGACCCAGTACTTC.

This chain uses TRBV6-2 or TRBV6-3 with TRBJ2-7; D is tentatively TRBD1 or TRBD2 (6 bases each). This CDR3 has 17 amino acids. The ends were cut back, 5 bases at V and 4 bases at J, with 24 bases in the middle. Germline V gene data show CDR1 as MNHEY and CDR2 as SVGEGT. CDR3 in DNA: TGTGCCAGCAGTACCCCCTGGGGGGCAGGGATTCGATACGAGCAGTACTTC. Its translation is CASSTPWGAGIRYEQYF.

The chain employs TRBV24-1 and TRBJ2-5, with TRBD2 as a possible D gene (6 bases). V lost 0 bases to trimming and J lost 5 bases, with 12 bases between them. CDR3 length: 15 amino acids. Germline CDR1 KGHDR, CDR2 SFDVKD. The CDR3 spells CATSDLVPAGETQYF. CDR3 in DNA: TGTGCCACCAGTGATTTGGTACCAGCGGGCGAGACCCAGTACTTC.

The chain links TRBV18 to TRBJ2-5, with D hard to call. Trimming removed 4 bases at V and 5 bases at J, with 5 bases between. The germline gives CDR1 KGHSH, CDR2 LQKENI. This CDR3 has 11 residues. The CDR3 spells CASSLRETQYF. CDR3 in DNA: TGTGCCAGCTCACTTCGGGAGACCCAGTACTTC. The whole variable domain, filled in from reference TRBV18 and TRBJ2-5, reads NAGVMQNPRHLVRRRGQEARLRCSPMKGHSHVYWYRQLPEEGLKFMVYLQKENIIDESGMPKERFSAEFPKEGPSILRIQQVVRGDSAAYFCASSLRETQYFGPGTRLLVL.

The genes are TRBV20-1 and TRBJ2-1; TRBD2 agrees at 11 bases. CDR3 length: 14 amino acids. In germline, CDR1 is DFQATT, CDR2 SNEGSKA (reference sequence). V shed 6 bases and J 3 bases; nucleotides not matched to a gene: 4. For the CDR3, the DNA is TGCAGTGCAAGTAGCGGGAGGGACTACAATGAGCAGTTCTTC. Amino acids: CSASSGRDYNEQFF.

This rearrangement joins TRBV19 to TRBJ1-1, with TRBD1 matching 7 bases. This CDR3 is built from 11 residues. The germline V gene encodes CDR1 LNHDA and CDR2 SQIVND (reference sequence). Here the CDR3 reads CAIRGDTEAFF. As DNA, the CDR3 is TGTGCGATCAGGGGGGACACTGAAGCTTTCTTT.

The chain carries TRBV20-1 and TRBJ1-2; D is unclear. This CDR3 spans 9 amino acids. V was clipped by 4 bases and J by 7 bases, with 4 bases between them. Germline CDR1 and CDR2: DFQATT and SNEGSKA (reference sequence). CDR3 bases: TGCAGTGCTATGTTTGGCTACACCTTC. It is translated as CSAMFGYTF.

Here the CDR3 DNA reads TGCGCCAGCAGCCCAGGGACAGGCATTGGAGATACGCAGTATTTT. Protein: CASSPGTGIGDTQYF. The gene calls are TRBV5-1 and TRBJ2-3; 8 nucleotides match TRBD1. The CDR3 consists of 15 residues. CDR1 SGHRS and CDR2 YFSETQ come from the germline V gene. The V and J ends lost 4 bases and 5 bases, in that order; junction bases with no gene match: 9.

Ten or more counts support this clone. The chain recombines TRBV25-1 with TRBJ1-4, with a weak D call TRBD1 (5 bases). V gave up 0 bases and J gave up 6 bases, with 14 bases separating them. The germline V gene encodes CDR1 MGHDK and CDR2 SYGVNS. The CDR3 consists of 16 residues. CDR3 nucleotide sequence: TGTGCCAGCAGTGAATATGGCGAGACAGCCTATGAAAAACTGTTTTTT. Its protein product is CASSEYGETAYEKLFF.

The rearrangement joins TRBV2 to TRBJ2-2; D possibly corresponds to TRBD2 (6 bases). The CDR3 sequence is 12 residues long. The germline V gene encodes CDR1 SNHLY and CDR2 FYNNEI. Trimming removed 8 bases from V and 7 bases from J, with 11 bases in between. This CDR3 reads CASHRGYGELFF. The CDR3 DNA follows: TGTGCCAGCCACCGGGGGTACGGGGAGCTGTTTTTT.

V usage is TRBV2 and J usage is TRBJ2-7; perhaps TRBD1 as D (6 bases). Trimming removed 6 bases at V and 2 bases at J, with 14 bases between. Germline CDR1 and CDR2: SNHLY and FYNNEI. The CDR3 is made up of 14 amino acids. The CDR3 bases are TGTGCCAGCAGACTTGGACAGCCCACCTACGAGCAGTACTTC. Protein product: CASRLGQPTYEQYF.

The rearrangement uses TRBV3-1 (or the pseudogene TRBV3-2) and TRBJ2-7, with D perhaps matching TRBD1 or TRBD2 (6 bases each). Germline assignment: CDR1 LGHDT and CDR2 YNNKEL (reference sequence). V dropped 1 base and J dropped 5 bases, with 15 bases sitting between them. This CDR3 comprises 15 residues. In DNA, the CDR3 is TGTGCCAGCAGCCAAGGCATGGGGGGCGGAAACGAGCAGTACTTC. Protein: CASSQGMGGGNEQYF.

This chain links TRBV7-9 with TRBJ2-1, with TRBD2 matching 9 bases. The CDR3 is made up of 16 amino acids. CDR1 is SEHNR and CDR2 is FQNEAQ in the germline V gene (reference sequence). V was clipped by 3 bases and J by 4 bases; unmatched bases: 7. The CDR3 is CASSFSLAGPYNEQFF. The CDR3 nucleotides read TGTGCCAGCAGCTTCTCGCTAGCGGGACCATACAATGAGCAGTTCTTC. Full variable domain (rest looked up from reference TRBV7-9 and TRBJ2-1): DTGVSQNPRHKITKRGQNVTFRCDPISEHNRLYWYRQTLGQGPEFLTYFQNEAQLEKSRLLSDRFSAERPKGSFSTLEIQRTEQGDSAMYLCASSFSLAGPYNEQFFGPGTRLTVL.

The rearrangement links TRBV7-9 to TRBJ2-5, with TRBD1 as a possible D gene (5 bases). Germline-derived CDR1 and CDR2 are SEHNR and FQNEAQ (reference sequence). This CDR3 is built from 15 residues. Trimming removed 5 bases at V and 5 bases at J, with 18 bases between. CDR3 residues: CASSHATDPQETQYF. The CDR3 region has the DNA TGTGCCAGCAGCCACGCGACAGACCCGCAGGAGACCCAGTACTTC. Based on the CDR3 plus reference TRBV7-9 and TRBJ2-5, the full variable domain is DTGVSQNPRHKITKRGQNVTFRCDPISEHNRLYWYRQTLGQGPEFLTYFQNEAQLEKSRLLSDRFSAERPKGSFSTLEIQRTEQGDSAMYLCASSHATDPQETQYFGPGTRLLVL.

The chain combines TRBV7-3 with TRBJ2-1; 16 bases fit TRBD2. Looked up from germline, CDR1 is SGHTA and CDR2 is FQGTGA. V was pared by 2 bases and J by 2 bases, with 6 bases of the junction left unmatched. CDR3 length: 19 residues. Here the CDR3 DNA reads TGTGCCAGCAGCTTAGCGGGACTAGCGGGAGGGAGGACCTACAATGAGCAGTTCTTC. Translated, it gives CASSLAGLAGGRTYNEQFF. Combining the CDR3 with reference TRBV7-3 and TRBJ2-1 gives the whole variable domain GAGVSQTPSNKVTEKGKYVELRCDPISGHTALYWYRQSLGQGPEFLIYFQGTGAADDSGLPNDRFFAVRPEGSVSTLKIQRTERGDSAVYLCASSLAGLAGGRTYNEQFFGPGTRLTVL.